Here is one TCR beta chain with its context. Its antigen is unknown. Authors' processing steps: Patients' conventional T cells yielded about 11x10^4 distinct TCRbeta sequences; donors' approximately 140,000. Sequenced by immunoSEQ multiplex PCR; TCRdb stores in-frame clones only, minus some. V and J calls and clone size are given by that table; D and trimming were obtained from the DNA. The sample lists fewer than 25,000 clones; approximately 96% were seen once. In germline, CDR1 is SGHTA, CDR2 FQGNSA. This CDR3 is 15 amino acids long. V lost 3 bases and J 0 bases, leaving 9 bases between the germline ends. The data were taken from a study of B cell selection in AIRE deficiency. Sorting defined conventional CD4 T cells as CD4+CD127+. Study results and caveats: In TCRBV usage, CDR3 length and diversity, patient Tconv and Treg cells matched healthy donors. Shared Treg sequences were biased toward short CDR3s with few non-templated nucleotide insertions. About 29% of healthy-donor shared Treg TCRbeta sequences appeared in patient Tconv cells.

J is TRBJ1-3 and V is TRBV7-2; D not certain. This receptor was taken from a human donor in good health. What was sequenced was CD4+CD127+ conventional T cells sorted from PBMCs. This CDR3 reads CASSLLTRSGNTIYF. CDR3 DNA: TGTGCCAGCAGCTTGTTAACCCGCTCTGGAAACACCATATATTTT.